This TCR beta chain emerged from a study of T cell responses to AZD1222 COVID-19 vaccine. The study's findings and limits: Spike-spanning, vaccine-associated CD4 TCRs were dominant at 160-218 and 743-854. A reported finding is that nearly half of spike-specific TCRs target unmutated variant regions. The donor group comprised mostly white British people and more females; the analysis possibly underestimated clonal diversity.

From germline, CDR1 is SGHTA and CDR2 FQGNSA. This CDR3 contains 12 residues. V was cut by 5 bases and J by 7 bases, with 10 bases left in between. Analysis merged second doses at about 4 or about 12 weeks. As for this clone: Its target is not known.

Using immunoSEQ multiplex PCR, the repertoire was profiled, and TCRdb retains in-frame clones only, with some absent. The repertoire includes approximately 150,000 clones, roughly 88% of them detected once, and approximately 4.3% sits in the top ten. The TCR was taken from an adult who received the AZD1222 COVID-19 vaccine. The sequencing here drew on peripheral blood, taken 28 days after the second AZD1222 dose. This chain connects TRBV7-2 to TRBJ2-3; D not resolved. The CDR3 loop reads CASSTTLHTQYF. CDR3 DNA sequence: TGTGCCAGCAGCACCACCCTACATACGCAGTATTTT.